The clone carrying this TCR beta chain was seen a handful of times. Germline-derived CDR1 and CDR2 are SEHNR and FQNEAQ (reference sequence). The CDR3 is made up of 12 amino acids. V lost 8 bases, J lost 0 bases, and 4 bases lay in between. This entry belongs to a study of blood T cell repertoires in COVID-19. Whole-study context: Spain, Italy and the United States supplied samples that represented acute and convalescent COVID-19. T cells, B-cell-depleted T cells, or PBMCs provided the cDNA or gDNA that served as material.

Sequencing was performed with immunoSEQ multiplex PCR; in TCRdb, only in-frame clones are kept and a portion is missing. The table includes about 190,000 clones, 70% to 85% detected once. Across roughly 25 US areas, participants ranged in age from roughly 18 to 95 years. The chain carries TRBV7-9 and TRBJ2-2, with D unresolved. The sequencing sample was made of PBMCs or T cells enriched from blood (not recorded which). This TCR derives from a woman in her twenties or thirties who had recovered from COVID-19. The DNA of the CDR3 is TGTGCCAGCGAGGCGAACACCGGGGAGCTGTTTTTT. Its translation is CASEANTGELFF.